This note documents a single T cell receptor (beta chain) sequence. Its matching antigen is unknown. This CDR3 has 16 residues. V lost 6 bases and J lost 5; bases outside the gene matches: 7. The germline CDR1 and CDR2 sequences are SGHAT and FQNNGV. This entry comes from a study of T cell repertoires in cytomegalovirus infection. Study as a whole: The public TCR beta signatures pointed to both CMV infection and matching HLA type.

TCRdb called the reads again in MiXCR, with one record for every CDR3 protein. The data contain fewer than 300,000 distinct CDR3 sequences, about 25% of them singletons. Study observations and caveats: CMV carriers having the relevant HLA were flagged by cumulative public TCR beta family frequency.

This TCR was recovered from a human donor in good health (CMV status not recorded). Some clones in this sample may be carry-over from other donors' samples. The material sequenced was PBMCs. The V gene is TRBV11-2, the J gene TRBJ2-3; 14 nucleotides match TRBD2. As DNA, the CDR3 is TGTGCCAGCAGTTTACGACTAGCGGGAGGGGGAGATACGCAGTATTTT. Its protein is CASSLRLAGGGDTQYF.